These T cell receptor beta chains were read from a single sample in a study of blood T cells in healthy people across ages. Each CDR3 protein is one row after TCRdb ran MiXCR on the 5' RACE reads. The sample lists about 640,000 distinct CDR3 sequences, 58% occurring once. The sample consisted of blood. The receptor source for this set is a man aged 55-75 years in good health. Each CDR3 is given with its conserved first and last residue. The D gene is left open where the match is weak. Rows give clone size only sometimes, using once, few, many, or a class for an expanded clone.

j_call	v_call	d_call	clone_size	cdr3_length	cdr3_aa	cdr3_nt
TRBJ1-1	TRBV27	-	-	10	CASRPPEAFF	TGTGCCAGCAGGCCTCCTGAAGCTTTCTTT
TRBJ1-1	TRBV18	-	-	14	CASSRAQGDTEAFF	TGTGCCAGCTCACGGGCACAGGGAGACACTGAAGCTTTCTTT
TRBJ2-3	TRBV6-5	-	-	19	CASSYSRFQWGHPPDTQYF	TGTGCCAGCAGCTACTCGAGGTTTCAGTGGGGCCACCCACCAGATACGCAGTATTTT
TRBJ2-6	TRBV7-9	-	few	15	CASSFWVSGANVLTF	TGTGCCAGCAGCTTTTGGGTTTCTGGGGCCAACGTCCTGACTTTC
TRBJ2-1	TRBV9	TRBD1	-	15	CASTPGQATYNEQFF	TGTGCCAGCACCCCGGGACAGGCTACCTACAATGAGCAGTTCTTC
TRBJ1-5	TRBV6-6	TRBD1	-	13	CASSAGQAQPQHF	TGTGCCAGCAGTGCCGGACAGGCTCAGCCCCAGCATTTT
TRBJ2-5	TRBV10-3	TRBD1	-	14	CAIRAGTGKETQYF	TGTGCCATCAGGGCCGGGACAGGGAAAGAGACCCAGTACTTC
TRBJ1-5	TRBV10-3	-	-	13	CAISEGGYQPQHF	TGTGCCATCAGTGAGGGGGGGTATCAGCCCCAGCATTTT
TRBJ1-5	TRBV20-1	TRBD1	-	16	CSARADRAPSNQPQHF	TGCAGTGCTAGGGCTGACAGGGCCCCTAGCAATCAGCCCCAGCATTTT
TRBJ1-6	TRBV3-1	-	-	15	CASSQGTVYNSPLHF	TGTGCCAGCAGCCAAGGGACAGTCTATAATTCACCCCTCCACTTT
TRBJ2-7	TRBV10-3	-	-	14	CAISAGGPTYEQYF	TGTGCCATCAGTGCCGGGGGGCCCACCTACGAGCAGTACTTC
TRBJ1-4	TRBV5-1	-	once	18	CASSRAEPLGSRNEKLFF	TGCGCCAGCAGCAGAGCAGAGCCCCTCGGGAGCCGTAATGAAAAACTGTTTTTT
TRBJ1-2	TRBV20-1	TRBD1	-	14	CSANRDRGDYGYTF	TGCAGTGCTAATCGGGACAGGGGCGACTATGGCTACACCTTC
TRBJ2-3	TRBV7-3	TRBD2	-	15	CASKRTSGSEDTQYF	TGTGCCAGCAAACGGACTAGCGGGAGCGAAGATACGCAGTATTTT
TRBJ2-7	TRBV29-1	TRBD1	few	13	CSVELQGANEQYF	TGCAGCGTTGAACTTCAGGGGGCAAACGAGCAGTACTTC
TRBJ2-4	TRBV7-2	TRBD2	-	18	CASSLILAGGLAKNIQYF	TGTGCCAGCAGCTTAATCCTAGCGGGGGGTTTAGCCAAAAACATTCAGTACTTC
TRBJ2-1	TRBV4-2	TRBD2	-	16	CASSQGNSGGADEQFF	TGTGCCAGCAGCCAAGGAAATAGCGGGGGGGCCGATGAGCAGTTCTTC
TRBJ2-1	TRBV5-1	-	-	14	CASSAQGSRNEQFF	TGCGCCAGCAGCGCCCAGGGGAGTAGGAATGAGCAGTTCTTC
TRBJ2-7	TRBV11-1	TRBD2	-	16	CASSLASGASSYEQYF	TGTGCCAGCAGCTTAGCTAGCGGGGCCAGCTCCTACGAGCAGTACTTC
TRBJ2-7	TRBV20-1	-	-	15	CSARRGGPGNYEQYF	TGCAGTGCTAGAAGGGGGGGCCCCGGGAACTACGAGCAGTACTTC
TRBJ2-2	TRBV2	-	few	13	CASSDRGAGELFF	TGTGCCAGCAGTGACAGGGGGGCCGGGGAGCTGTTTTTT
TRBJ1-5	TRBV28	-	-	17	CASSSKWEYLSNQPQHF	TGTGCCAGCAGTTCTAAATGGGAGTACCTCAGCAATCAGCCCCAGCATTTT
TRBJ2-4	TRBV12-3/TRBV12-4	-	-	14	CASSLSGPLNIQYF	TGTGCCAGCAGTTTATCGGGACCTTTAAACATTCAGTACTTC
TRBJ1-1	TRBV6-5	TRBD1	-	15	CASRTRGQLNTEAFF	TGTGCCAGCAGAACAAGGGGACAGCTGAACACTGAAGCTTTCTTT
TRBJ1-6	TRBV28	-	once	15	CASSRTDIYNSPLHF	TGTGCCAGCAGTAGAACAGACATCTATAATTCACCCCTCCACTTT
TRBJ1-2	TRBV27	-	-	13	CASKTPGHYGYTF	TGTGCCAGCAAAACACCAGGGCACTATGGCTACACCTTC
TRBJ2-1	TRBV2	-	-	14	CASGGGTVYNEQFF	TGTGCCAGTGGAGGAGGGACAGTCTACAATGAGCAGTTCTTC
TRBJ2-2	TRBV6-5	-	-	14	CASSLSRGVGELFF	TGTGCCAGCAGTCTCTCTAGGGGTGTCGGGGAGCTGTTTTTT
TRBJ2-7	TRBV3-1	-	-	14	CASSQGPLTYEQYF	TGTGCCAGCAGCCAAGGTCCGCTAACCTACGAGCAGTACTTC
TRBJ2-5	TRBV5-1	-	-	15	CASSPGLRTQETQYF	TGCGCCAGCAGCCCGGGACTCCGGACACAAGAGACCCAGTACTTC
TRBJ2-1	TRBV18	TRBD1	-	14	CASSPPAGGDEQFF	TGTGCCAGCTCACCACCGGCAGGGGGCGACGAGCAGTTCTTC
TRBJ2-1	TRBV6-5	TRBD2	-	15	CASAPGLAGVVEQFF	TGTGCCAGCGCCCCGGGACTAGCGGGAGTTGTGGAGCAGTTCTTC
TRBJ2-7	TRBV5-6	-	-	15	CASSLYGAEEYEQYF	TGTGCCAGCAGCTTGTACGGGGCAGAGGAGTACGAGCAGTACTTC
TRBJ1-4	TRBV12-3/TRBV12-4	TRBD1	-	16	CASSLRSTGGDEKLFF	TGTGCCAGCAGTCTTAGGTCGACAGGGGGAGATGAAAAACTGTTTTTT
TRBJ2-7	TRBV20-1	-	-	16	CSARPRRGAATAEQYF	TGCAGTGCTAGACCTCGCCGCGGGGCTGCTACGGCCGAGCAGTACTTC
TRBJ1-6	TRBV3-1	-	-	13	CASSDSGNSPLHF	TGTGCCAGCAGTGACTCAGGAAATTCACCCCTCCACTTT
TRBJ2-1	TRBV24-1	TRBD1	-	15	CATSDATGGRGEQFF	TGTGCCACCAGTGATGCGACAGGGGGCCGGGGTGAGCAGTTCTTC
TRBJ1-2	TRBV7-9	TRBD1	-	15	CASSAPGQGYAGYTF	TGTGCCAGCAGCGCACCGGGACAGGGGTATGCTGGCTACACCTTC
TRBJ1-2	TRBV29-1	TRBD1	-	13	CSVTGDVPYGYTF	TGCAGCGTCACAGGGGATGTCCCCTATGGCTACACCTTC
TRBJ1-4	TRBV4-1	TRBD1	-	15	CASSQPGTGNLGLFF	TGCGCCAGCAGCCAACCCGGGACAGGGAATTTAGGGCTGTTTTTT
TRBJ2-4	TRBV7-2	-	-	17	CASSLMLGGLSGDIQYF	TGTGCCAGCAGCTTAATGCTTGGGGGGCTGTCCGGCGACATTCAGTACTTC
TRBJ2-1	TRBV5-1	-	-	13	CASSLAGERRQFF	TGCGCCAGCAGCTTGGCCGGCGAGAGGAGGCAGTTCTTC
TRBJ1-2	TRBV15	-	-	14	CATGQGDKNYGYTF	TGTGCCACCGGGCAAGGGGACAAAAACTATGGCTACACCTTC
TRBJ2-1	TRBV6-1	-	-	14	CASSPRDQDNEQFF	TGTGCCAGCAGCCCCCGGGACCAAGACAATGAGCAGTTCTTC
TRBJ2-4	TRBV2	-	-	14	CASSVRRGPWEQYF	TGTGCCAGCAGTGTGAGACGGGGGCCTTGGGAGCAGTACTTC
TRBJ2-4	TRBV4-2	TRBD2	-	17	CASSQETTSGGADIQYF	TGTGCCAGCAGCCAAGAAACGACTAGCGGGGGGGCTGACATTCAGTACTTC
TRBJ2-2	TRBV7-8	TRBD2	once	16	CASSLAAGVNTGELFF	TGTGCCAGCAGCTTAGCAGCGGGGGTCAACACCGGGGAGCTGTTTTTT
TRBJ2-2	TRBV5-1	-	-	16	CASSLEDTSNTGELFF	TGCGCCAGCAGCTTGGAGGACACCTCGAACACCGGGGAGCTGTTTTTT
TRBJ2-7	TRBV5-1	-	-	14	CASGSGLSSYEQYF	TGCGCCAGCGGCTCGGGTTTAAGCTCCTACGAGCAGTACTTC